Listed below are T cell receptor beta chains from one sample, sequenced in a study of OX40 agonist ivuxolimab in advanced cancers. Generated by immunoSEQ multiplex PCR, the TCRdb table keeps only in-frame clones and is missing some. The table includes 40,000 to 65,000 clones, roughly 90% detected once. The starting material was CD4+ or CD8+ T cells sorted from blood, obtained in a trial of the OX40 agonist ivuxolimab. The receptors were sampled from an adult with an advanced solid tumor such as melanoma, head and neck, liver or kidney cancer. The CDR3 runs from the conserved cysteine through the conserved F or W. Fields, in order: CDR3 protein, V gene, J gene.

CASSLSGQGGPEKNIQYF	TRBV23-1	TRBJ2-4
CASSALTDTQYF	TRBV4-1	TRBJ2-3
CASSLGGPYEQYF	TRBV28	TRBJ2-7
CASSPREGRETQYF	TRBV5-1	TRBJ2-5
CASRDAQGRLQPQHF	TRBV6-1	TRBJ1-5
CASSPGTVTGELFF	TRBV5-1	TRBJ2-2
CASSLVSAGGSQYF	TRBV5-4	TRBJ2-5
CASSSQTSRNEQFF	TRBV7-2	TRBJ2-1
CASSLAAGYGYTF	TRBV5-1	TRBJ1-2
CASSRDRGAGNTIYF	TRBV6-6	TRBJ1-3
CASSDGFGSSLANEKLFF	TRBV6-1	TRBJ1-4
CASSEGLAASYNEQFF	TRBV2	TRBJ2-1
CASSYLSRQAGGTDTQYF	TRBV7-6	TRBJ2-3
CSVAVVTDTQYF	TRBV29-1	TRBJ2-3
CAWSGWNTDTQYF	TRBV30	TRBJ2-3
CASRRNQGHEQYF	TRBV7-2	TRBJ2-7
CASSSWDGNYGYTF	TRBV6-5	TRBJ1-2
CASSPPAADTQYF	TRBV18	TRBJ2-3
CASTGQGGTQYF	TRBV2	TRBJ2-3
CSVRSGANVLTF	TRBV29-1	TRBJ2-6
CAISGRENYGYTF	TRBV10-3	TRBJ1-2
CAITPTRRADTQYF	TRBV6-1	TRBJ2-3
CSAKGTGGYNEQFF	TRBV29-1	TRBJ2-1
CASSTRRDRGFSLDTQYF	TRBV28	TRBJ2-3
CASSRQAGNTEAFF	TRBV19	TRBJ1-1
CASSLGALGYNEQFF	TRBV5-8	TRBJ2-1
CSARRSYEQYF	TRBV20-1	TRBJ2-7
CASSITSYEQYF	TRBV11-2	TRBJ2-7
CAWRRTSGSYEQYF	TRBV30	TRBJ2-7
CSPTDTQYF	TRBV20-1	TRBJ2-3
CASSSRTGGGNTIYF	TRBV5-8	TRBJ1-3
CASSLGQNTEAFF	TRBV11-2	TRBJ1-1
CASSLGPQNRAFF	TRBV7-6	TRBJ1-1
CASRLTQGPTEAFF	TRBV2	TRBJ1-1
CASSSPGAGQETQYF	TRBV28	TRBJ2-5
CASNKQGAYNEQFF	TRBV27	TRBJ2-1
CASSYSTPPTGGVQYF	TRBV6-5	TRBJ2-7
CASSMDIEGIQYF	TRBV10-1	TRBJ2-4
CATSNLIAGGDEQFF	TRBV15	TRBJ2-1
CASSQVGKKNTEAFF	TRBV4-2	TRBJ1-1
CASGPGWDSGEQFF	TRBV11-2	TRBJ2-1
CASRLAGDNEQFF	TRBV5-1	TRBJ2-1